A selection of T cell receptor beta chains follows, all from one sample in a study of long-term antiretroviral therapy in people with HIV. Using immunoSEQ multiplex PCR, the repertoire was profiled, and TCRdb retains in-frame clones only, with some absent. The sample carries some 23,000 clones, 80% to 90% recorded once. The source was unsorted PBMCs, collected more than 4.3 years after starting antiretroviral therapy. These receptors came from a young man with HIV. Both conserved end residues are part of each CDR3. A D gene is named only where the DNA matches it firmly. Size is stated for part of the rows, as once, few or many counts, or as a class when the clone is expanded.

TGCGCCAGCAGCCAAGTCGGGGATACGCAGTATTTT	CASSQVGDTQYF	-	TRBJ2-3	-	TRBV4-3
TGCGCCAGCAGCTCCCCCGGGACGGCCTACAATGAGCAGTTCTTC	CASSSPGTAYNEQFF	-	TRBJ2-1	few	TRBV4-3
TGTGCCAGCAGCGAGGACAGGGCCGACTATGGCTACACCTTC	CASSEDRADYGYTF	-	TRBJ1-2	-	TRBV12-1
TGTGCCAGCAGCTTAATTGTCCGAGAAGCTTTCTTT	CASSLIVREAFF	-	TRBJ1-1	few	TRBV13
TGTGCCAGCAGCGTAAGTTCAGGGTCACACTATGGCTACACCTTC	CASSVSSGSHYGYTF	-	TRBJ1-2	-	TRBV9
TGCAGCGTTGTGTCTGAGGGGACCGGGGAGCTGTTTTTT	CSVVSEGTGELFF	-	TRBJ2-2	-	TRBV29-1
TGTGCCAGCAGCTTAGGGACGGCAGCCTACGAGCAGTACTTC	CASSLGTAAYEQYF	-	TRBJ2-7	-	TRBV7-8
TGTGCCAGCCGGAGGGACGGGGAGCTGTTTTTT	CASRRDGELFF	-	TRBJ2-2	-	TRBV2
TGTGCCAGTAGCAGTGACAGGGTCTCTGAAGCTTTCTTT	CASSSDRVSEAFF	TRBD1	TRBJ1-1	-	TRBV19
TGCGCCAGCAGCCAGGACACCCGACGGGAAAAACTGTTTTTT	CASSQDTRREKLFF	-	TRBJ1-4	-	TRBV4-3
TGTGCCAGTACCCAGCTCCCGGGCAGAGGGGAGACCCAGTACTTC	CASTQLPGRGETQYF	-	TRBJ2-5	-	TRBV19
TGTGCCAGCAGCTTGGCCTCGTACACCGGGGAGCTGTTTTTT	CASSLASYTGELFF	-	TRBJ2-2	-	TRBV5-6
TGTGCCAGCAGCGGACGGACTAGCGGGGGGGCATGGGAGACCCAGTACTTC	CASSGRTSGGAWETQYF	TRBD2	TRBJ2-5	-	TRBV11-2
TGTGCCAGCAGCTTACAAGGGTCAGGAGACCAAGAGACCCAGTACTTC	CASSLQGSGDQETQYF	-	TRBJ2-5	-	TRBV5-4
TGCGCCAGCAGCCGAGAACTGGACAGGGTCAGTCTGGAACTGTTTTTT	CASSRELDRVSLELFF	TRBD1	TRBJ1-4	-	TRBV4-1
TGTGCCAGCAGCTCGGGACTAGACACCTACGAGCAGTACTTC	CASSSGLDTYEQYF	TRBD2	TRBJ2-7	-	TRBV5-4
TGTGCCAGCTCACCAGAGGGACAGGGGGCGAATCAGCCCCAGCATTTT	CASSPEGQGANQPQHF	TRBD1	TRBJ1-5	-	TRBV18
TGTGCCAGCAGTGAATACCAGGCAGGGGCTGAAAAACTGTTTTTT	CASSEYQAGAEKLFF	-	TRBJ1-4	-	TRBV25-1
TGTGCCAGCAGCCCGCGGACAGGGAGCTCCTACGAGCAGTACTTC	CASSPRTGSSYEQYF	TRBD1	TRBJ2-7	-	TRBV13
TGTGCCAGCAGTTTCCTCCCAGGTAGATCCAATGAGCAGTTCTTC	CASSFLPGRSNEQFF	-	TRBJ2-1	-	TRBV6-5
TGTGCCAGCAGCGTTAGCGAGACCTACGAGCAGTACTTC	CASSVSETYEQYF	-	TRBJ2-7	-	TRBV9
TGTGCCAGCAGCTTGGGAGGGGGACTAGCGGGAGTGACAGATACGCAGTATTTT	CASSLGGGLAGVTDTQYF	TRBD2	TRBJ2-3	-	TRBV5-5
TGTGCAAGTCGCTTAGCCATCATCCGAGGAGAGGGCTACGAGCAGTACTTC	CASRLAIIRGEGYEQYF	-	TRBJ2-7	-	TRBV12-2
TGTGCCAGCAGCCAAGCTGAGGGAGCGACCCAGTACTTC	CASSQAEGATQYF	-	TRBJ2-5	few	TRBV14
TGTGCCAGCAGATCCGGTAGGGGGGCGGGGTACGAGCAGTACTTC	CASRSGRGAGYEQYF	-	TRBJ2-7	-	TRBV7-9
TGTGCCAGTAGTATTAATGGCAGACAGTTCATGAACACTGAAGCTTTCTTT	CASSINGRQFMNTEAFF	-	TRBJ1-1	once	TRBV19
TGTGCCAGCAGCTTAGGACGGGTAGCGGGAGCACCCGAGCAGTACTTC	CASSLGRVAGAPEQYF	TRBD2	TRBJ2-7	-	TRBV11-1
TGTGCCAGCAGAGGACGTGTCGGGGCAGGACAGCCCCAGCATTTT	CASRGRVGAGQPQHF	-	TRBJ1-5	-	TRBV6-6
TGCGCCAGCGCCTCGGGACTAGCGGGATGGGAAGGGGCCAACGTCCTGACTTTC	CASASGLAGWEGANVLTF	TRBD2	TRBJ2-6	-	TRBV10-1
TGTGCTAGCAGCCCGGGACTACCAGAAGAGACCCAGTACTTC	CASSPGLPEETQYF	TRBD2	TRBJ2-5	once	TRBV7-7
TGTGCCAGCAGCTTGGAATCCGACAGCTCCGAGCAGTACTTC	CASSLESDSSEQYF	-	TRBJ2-7	-	TRBV5-5
TGTGCCAGCAGCCTGTCCCGGGACAACTACGAGCAGTACTTC	CASSLSRDNYEQYF	-	TRBJ2-7	-	TRBV7-2
TGTGCCAGCAGTTATGTCTGGGACAGGGGGTATGGCTACACCTTC	CASSYVWDRGYGYTF	TRBD1	TRBJ1-2	-	TRBV6-9
TGCAGCGTTGGCCTGAGACTAGCGACAGGCTACGAGCAGTACTTC	CSVGLRLATGYEQYF	TRBD2	TRBJ2-7	few	TRBV29-1
TGTGCCAGCAGCTTAGTGGCTATTACAGATACGCAGTATTTT	CASSLVAITDTQYF	-	TRBJ2-3	-	TRBV13
TGTGCCAGCAGCTCACAAGGGGCGGCTAGCACAGATACGCAGTATTTT	CASSSQGAASTDTQYF	-	TRBJ2-3	-	TRBV7-3
TGTGCCAGCAGCTCAAGCACAGATACGCAGTATTTT	CASSSSTDTQYF	-	TRBJ2-3	-	TRBV9
TGTGCCAGCAGCCCGACGAACACCGGGGAGCTGTTTTTT	CASSPTNTGELFF	-	TRBJ2-2	-	TRBV4-2
TGTGCCAGCAGCCAAACGAGTGGACAGGGGAGCCACGAGCAGTACTTC	CASSQTSGQGSHEQYF	TRBD1	TRBJ2-7	-	TRBV9
TGTGCCAGCAGCTTGGGGGTTAATCCCTACGAGCAGTACTTC	CASSLGVNPYEQYF	-	TRBJ2-7	-	TRBV5-4
TGCGCCAGCAGCCAAGATCGGTTTTTGGTCAGCTCTTCTGAAAAACTGTTTTTT	CASSQDRFLVSSSEKLFF	-	TRBJ1-4	-	TRBV4-3
TGTGCCAGCAGTTTAGGGCTAGCGGGCACCTACAATGAGCAGTTCTTC	CASSLGLAGTYNEQFF	TRBD2	TRBJ2-1	-	TRBV27
TGTGCCAGCAGTACAGGACAGGGGTTTACGCAGTATTTT	CASSTGQGFTQYF	TRBD1	TRBJ2-3	-	TRBV6-5
TGTGCCAGCAGCCCCGGGGGGGGGCTAGACTTTAACTATGGCTACACCTTC	CASSPGGGLDFNYGYTF	-	TRBJ1-2	-	TRBV7-9
TGTGCCAGCATCACGGGACTAGCTGCCGATACGCAGTATTTT	CASITGLAADTQYF	TRBD2	TRBJ2-3	-	TRBV6-1
TGTGCCAGCAGGGCCCCTTATGGCTACACCTTC	CASRAPYGYTF	-	TRBJ1-2	-	TRBV2
TGTGCCAGCAGTTACTACCAGGGAGGCGAGCAGTACTTC	CASSYYQGGEQYF	-	TRBJ2-7	-	TRBV6-5
TGTGCCAGCAGCATTAAGACAGGGATAGTCCACGAGCAGTACTTC	CASSIKTGIVHEQYF	TRBD1	TRBJ2-7	-	TRBV6-5
TGTGCCAGTAGTTCCCCCGGTGGTAGCGGGCGAAACGAGCAGTACTTC	CASSSPGGSGRNEQYF	TRBD2	TRBJ2-7	-	TRBV19
TGTGCCAGCAGTGAAGGAAGCTCTGGGGCCAACGTCCTGACTTTC	CASSEGSSGANVLTF	-	TRBJ2-6	-	TRBV6-1
TGTGCCACCTTACGGAACCTCCCGGATACGCAGTATTTT	CATLRNLPDTQYF	-	TRBJ2-3	-	TRBV10-3
TGCGCCAGCAGCCCTGACGAACAGGGGGGAGAGCAGTACTTC	CASSPDEQGGEQYF	TRBD1	TRBJ2-7	-	TRBV5-1
TGTGCCTGGAGTGATGGACAGGGCCTCAATCAGCCCCAGCATTTT	CAWSDGQGLNQPQHF	TRBD1	TRBJ1-5	-	TRBV30